The entry that follows covers one TCR beta chain sequence. The data originate from a study of blood T cell repertoires in COVID-19. About the study: Samples representing acute and convalescent COVID-19 were sourced from the United States, Italy and Spain. Sample material is recorded as cDNA or gDNA derived from T cells, B-cell-depleted T cells, or PBMCs.

Trimming cost V 4 bases and J 0 bases, with 7 bases left between them. The CDR3 runs 13 residues. Per the germline V gene, CDR1 is SGDLS and CDR2 is YYNGEE. The table came from immunoSEQ multiplex PCR; TCRdb's copy has only in-frame clones and leaves some out. This sample carries 61,000 or so clones, about 91% of them seen once, and the ten largest clones take less than 20%. V usage is TRBV9 and J usage is TRBJ2-5, with D maybe TRBD2 (6 bases). The source is a woman of 80 years or more with active COVID-19. The sequencing input was peripheral blood. The CDR3 is CASSRDYQETQYF. The DNA for the CDR3 is TGTGCCAGCAGCCGGGACTACCAAGAGACCCAGTACTTC.